Sequencing of this TCR beta chain was carried out in a study of cytomegalovirus exposure and HLA in healthy donors. A note on this clone: The antigen remains undetermined.

Study outcomes and limitations: The investigators catalogued 150 or so TCR beta chains as cytomegalovirus-associated. Rarity characterized most TCR sequences, yet some public TCRs appeared in many donors. Within the 130 or so validation repertoires, first-cohort TCR clusters tended to co-occur, according to a later analysis. It was reported that the classifier diagnosed cytomegalovirus status with high specificity and sensitivity in both the original and validation cohorts.

The trim removed 8 bases at V and 2 bases at J, leaving 8 bases unmatched. The CDR3 sequence is 15 residues long. Germline V lookup: CDR1 MGHDK, CDR2 SYGVNS. TCRdb's table, derived via immunoSEQ multiplex PCR, lists solely in-frame clones and lacks some. The table lists 55,000 to 70,000 clones, around 94% of them singletons. The sequenced sample was PBMCs. V and J are TRBV25-1 and TRBJ2-2; 7 nucleotides align to TRBD1. This TCR derives from a man aged 18 to 30 in good health and CMV-seronegative. The CDR3 DNA reads TGTGCCAGCGCTCTGGCAGGGGGAAACACCGGGGAGCTGTTTTTT. Its protein product is CASALAGGNTGELFF.